These T cell receptor beta chains were read from a single sample in a study of T cell responses to AZD1222 COVID-19 vaccine. Sequencing was performed with immunoSEQ multiplex PCR; in TCRdb, only in-frame clones are kept and a portion is missing. The sample lists 100,000 to 120,000 clones, about 80% occurring once. The specimen was peripheral blood, collected on day 0 of AZD1222 vaccination. The receptor source for this set is an adult in good health. CDR3s include the opening cysteine and the closing phenylalanine or tryptophan.

TRBV4-2 CASSQRRSDADTQYF
TRBV10-3 CAISAQSSTKYEQYF
TRBV7-9 CASSLGAGGSITNEQFF
TRBV6-5 CASSKPGLHYEQYF
TRBV5-6 CASSLWGAETQYF
TRBV12-3/TRBV12-4 CASSMTPYNEQFF
TRBV19 CASSISTLGADSSYEQYF
TRBV5-1 CASSPAGGSSYNSPLHF
TRBV11-2 CASSLDLGPRRETQYF
TRBV19 CASSAHWGSTDTQYF
TRBV5-1 CASSELAAHQETQYF
TRBV3-1/TRBV3-2 CASSQDWEDYGYTF
TRBV15 CATTHTALGVEQPQHF
TRBV27 CASSARLAGGGNEQFF
TRBV20-1 CSGTLGETQYF
TRBV7-9 CASSSPKGGRGFNNEQFF
TRBV7-2 CASSWDTALYGYTF
TRBV7-3 CASSLSAGQIYEQYF
TRBV5-1 CASSEVGEYGYTF
TRBV11-2 CASSLDPGLKAFF
TRBV9 CASRGPAEAFF
TRBV6-1 CASSETYEQYF
TRBV15 CATSRGRQGGSPQHF
TRBV30 CAWSYGGGTGELFF
TRBV15 CAAGQYTDTQYF
TRBV5-4 CASSLVLAGEETQYF
TRBV7-2 CASSGTGDWGYTF
TRBV5-1 CASSPGGGTEAFF
TRBV18 CASSQSFSAGNTIYF
TRBV18 CASSPGPNYGYTF
TRBV21-1 CASSFAEQYF
TRBV10-3 CAIREQGSGNTIYF
TRBV5-1 CASSLPGTSGGDTQYF
TRBV5-6 CASSLSRLYGYTF
TRBV6-2/TRBV6-3 CASSLDRDSQPQHF
TRBV5-4 CASRRWGGLVDTQYF
TRBV7-6 CASSQRGTDTQYF
TRBV19 CASSSRDSYEQYF
TRBV30 CAWGSGGALNEQFF
TRBV2 CASSAGQGAVYGYTF
TRBV5-1 CASSPEGISGNEQFF
TRBV14 CASSQETFQYPPYGYTF
TRBV13 CASSLGRMENEQFF
TRBV27 CASSSNSVGELFF
TRBV14 CASSRAGQGAGKLFF
TRBV6-5 CASTKNAASYNEQFF
TRBV6-5 CASPAGYGRDEQYF
TRBV7-9 CASGFGLGNAFRGGYTF